The clone carrying this T cell receptor (beta chain) has just one count. This sample is part of a study of control samples from healthy donors and cancer patients. CDR1 is SGHTA, CDR2 FQGTGA, per germline. The length of the CDR3 is 15 residues. After removal of 2 bases from V and 6 bases from J, the junction contained 7 bases not matched to a gene. Sequencing used immunoSEQ multiplex PCR; TCRdb keeps in-frame clones, though not all of them. The table shows some 150,000 clones, with 96% occurring only once. The sequence derives from a woman aged 25-40 years in good health. This sequence joins TRBV7-3 and TRBJ2-1; TRBD1 matches 7 bases. Sequenced: blood. The CDR3: CASSLSGGISNEQFF. The CDR3 region has the DNA TGTGCCAGCAGCTTATCAGGGGGAATATCCAATGAGCAGTTCTTC.